The 3 T cell receptor beta chains presented below share a single source sample, sequenced in a study of T cells after somatic rescue of genetic block. Libraries were prepared by immunoSEQ multiplex PCR; TCRdb keeps only in-frame clonotypes and omits some of them. The sample lists 70,000 to 85,000 clones; approximately 91% were seen once. Sequencing was carried out using peripheral blood mononuclear cells (PBMCs). These TCRs come from a man aged 25-40 years.

The V call is TRBV4-2, the J call TRBJ2-2, with TRBD1 matching over 8 bases. The trim removed 6 bases at V and 5 bases at J, leaving 8 bases unmatched. Germline V CDR1 and CDR2: LGHNA, YNFKEQ. The CDR3 runs 15 residues. The CDR3 loop is CASRQQGGYTGELFF. In DNA form, the CDR3 reads TGTGCCAGCAGGCAACAGGGGGGATATACCGGGGAGCTGTTTTTT.

The chain links TRBV12-1 to TRBJ2-2; the D call of TRBD2 is as the table states it, not checked on the DNA. TRBV12-1 is assigned pseudogene status. The CDR3 runs to 17 residues. DNA for the CDR3: TGTGCCAGCAGACACAAAGTACTAGCCCCCCGCTCCGGGGAGCTGTTTTTT. Its translation is CASRHKVLAPRSGELFF.

The chain employs TRBV7-2 and TRBJ1-2; TRBD1 might be the D (6 bases). The CDR3 has 14 residues. The germline V gene has CDR1 SGHTA and CDR2 FQGNSA. Trimming shortened V by 3 bases and J by 0 bases, and 8 bases separated the two germline ends. In nucleotides, the CDR3 is TGTGCCAGCAGCTTGGGGGGCGCTAACTATGGCTACACCTTC. Protein: CASSLGGANYGYTF.